This T cell receptor (beta chain) was obtained from a study of regulatory and conventional T cells in RAG deficiency. Study findings and constraints: Patient subsets had shorter CDR3s; Omenn Treg-Tconv overlap exceeded 90%.

V shed 3 bases, J shed 5 bases, and the junction held 9 bases outside the gene matches. CDR3 length equals 15 residues. Germline V CDR1 and CDR2: LNHNV, YYDKDF (reference sequence). Regulatory T cells were sorted from blood as CD4+ CD25-high CD127-low cells. As to this clone: Its antigen remains unidentified.

Produced via immunoSEQ multiplex PCR; TCRdb's table is partial and in-frame only. Of 10,000 to 15,000 clones listed, roughly 95% are singletons. These data are also associated with another study on regulatory T cells. From that study: Amplification used 52 TRBV primers and 13 TRBJ primers.

The specimen sequenced was CD127- CD25+ CD4+ Tregs sorted from blood. The TCR originated in a human donor in good health. This chain joins TRBV15 and TRBJ2-7, with 8 positions matching TRBD1. The CDR3 region has the DNA TGTGCCACCAGCAGCCGCCGGGACAGGACAGACGAGCAGTACTTC. Translating gives CATSSRRDRTDEQYF.